The clone carrying this T cell receptor (beta chain) was recorded at least ten times. Its antigen is undetermined. The data derive from a study of blood T cells in healthy people across ages. CDR3 length equals 16 residues. V was pared by 0 bases and J by 9 bases, with 11 bases of the junction left unmatched. Germline V lookup: CDR1 ENHRY, CDR2 SYGVKD. Researchers collected about 9.6 milliliters of peripheral blood from every single donor. Broader study findings: It was found that TCR beta diversity correlated strongly with the percentage of naive T cells. What prevented conclusive comparison of naive and antigen-experienced cells was that PBMCs were unsorted.

PCR was performed a second time for roughly 7 to 12 cycles using a sample-barcoded 5' primer and a J-beta primer mix. Each cDNA molecule was tagged by a template-switch adaptor that had 12 random nucleotides. TCRdb re-called the 5' RACE reads with MiXCR, one entry per CDR3 protein. The data contain 550,000 to 650,000 distinct CDR3 sequences, around 31% of them seen just once; the ten biggest clones take up roughly 14%. The V gene is TRBV10-3, the J gene TRBJ1-5, with TRBD1 matching over 7 bases. Sequencing was carried out using blood. The source is a woman aged 80 or over in good health. The CDR3 nucleotides are TGTGCCATCAGTGAGTCCTTCGGACAGGTAGATCGGCCCCAGCATTTT. This codes for CAISESFGQVDRPQHF.